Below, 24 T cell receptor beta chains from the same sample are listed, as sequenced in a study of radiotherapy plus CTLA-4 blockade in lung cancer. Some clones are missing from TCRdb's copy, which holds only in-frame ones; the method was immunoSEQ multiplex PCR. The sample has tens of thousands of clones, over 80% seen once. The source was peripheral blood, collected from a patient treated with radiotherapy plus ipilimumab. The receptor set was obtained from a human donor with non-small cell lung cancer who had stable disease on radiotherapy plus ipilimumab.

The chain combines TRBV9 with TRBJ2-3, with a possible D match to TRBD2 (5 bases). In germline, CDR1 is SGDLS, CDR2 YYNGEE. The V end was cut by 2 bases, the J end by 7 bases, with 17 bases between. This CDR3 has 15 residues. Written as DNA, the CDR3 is TGTGCCAGCAGCGTCGCTTCGGACTCAGCACATACGCAGTATTTT. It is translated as CASSVASDSAHTQYF.

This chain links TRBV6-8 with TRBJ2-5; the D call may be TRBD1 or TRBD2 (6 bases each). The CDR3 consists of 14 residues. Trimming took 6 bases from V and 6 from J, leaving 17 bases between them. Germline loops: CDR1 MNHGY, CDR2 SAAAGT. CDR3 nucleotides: TGTGCCAGCAGCCGGGACCGGGGGCCCAAGACCCAGTACTTC. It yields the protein CASSRDRGPKTQYF.

This chain's CDR3 is CASSLRTGVSGANVLTF. The CDR3 region has the DNA TGTGCCAGCAGTTTAAGGACAGGGGTTTCGGGGGCCAACGTCCTGACTTTC. The rearrangement links TRBV27 to TRBJ2-6; 9 nucleotides align to TRBD1. Germline trimming cut 2 bases from V and 4 bases from J; bases unmatched to any gene: 6. Per the germline V gene, CDR1 is MNHEY and CDR2 is SMNVEV (reference sequence). The CDR3 covers 17 residues.

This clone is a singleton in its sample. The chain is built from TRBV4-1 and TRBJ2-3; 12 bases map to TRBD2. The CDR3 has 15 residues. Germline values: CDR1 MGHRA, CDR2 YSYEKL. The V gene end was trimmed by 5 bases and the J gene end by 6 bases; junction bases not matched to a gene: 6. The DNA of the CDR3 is TGCGCCAGCAGCTTCCTAGCGGGGGGGCCTGATACGCAGTATTTT. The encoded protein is CASSFLAGGPDTQYF.

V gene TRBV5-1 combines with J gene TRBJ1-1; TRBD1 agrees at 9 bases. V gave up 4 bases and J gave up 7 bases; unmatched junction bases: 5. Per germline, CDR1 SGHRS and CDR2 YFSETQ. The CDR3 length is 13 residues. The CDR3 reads CASSRDRVGEAFF. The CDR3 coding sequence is TGCGCCAGCAGCAGGGACAGGGTGGGTGAAGCTTTCTTT.

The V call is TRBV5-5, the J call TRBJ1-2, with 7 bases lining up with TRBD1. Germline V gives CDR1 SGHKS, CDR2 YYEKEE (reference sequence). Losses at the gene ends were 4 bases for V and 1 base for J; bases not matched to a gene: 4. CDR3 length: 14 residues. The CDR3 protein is CASSEDRINYGYTF. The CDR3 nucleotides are TGTGCCAGCAGCGAGGACAGGATTAACTATGGCTACACCTTC. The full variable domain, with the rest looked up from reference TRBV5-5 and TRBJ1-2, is DAGVTQSPTHLIKTRGQQVTLRCSPISGHKSVSWYQQVLGQGPQFIFQYYEKEERGRGNFPDRFSARQFPNYSSELNVNALLLGDSALYLCASSEDRINYGYTFGSGTRLTVV.

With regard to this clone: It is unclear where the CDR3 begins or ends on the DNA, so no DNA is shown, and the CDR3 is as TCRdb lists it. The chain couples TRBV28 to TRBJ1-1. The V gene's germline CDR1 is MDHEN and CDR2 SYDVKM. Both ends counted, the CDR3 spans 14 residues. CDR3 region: CASILGGRSTEAFF.

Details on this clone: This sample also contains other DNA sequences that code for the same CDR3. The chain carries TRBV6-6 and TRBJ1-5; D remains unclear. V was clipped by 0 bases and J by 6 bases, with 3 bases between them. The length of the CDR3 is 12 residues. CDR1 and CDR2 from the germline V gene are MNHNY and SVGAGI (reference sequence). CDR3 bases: TGTGCCAGCAGTTACTCGAGTCAGCCCCAGCATTTT. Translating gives CASSYSSQPQHF.

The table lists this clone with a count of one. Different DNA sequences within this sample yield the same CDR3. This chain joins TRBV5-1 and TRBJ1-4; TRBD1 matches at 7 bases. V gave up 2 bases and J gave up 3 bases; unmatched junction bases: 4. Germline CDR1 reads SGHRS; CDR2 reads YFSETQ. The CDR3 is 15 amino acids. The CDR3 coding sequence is TGCGCCAGCAGCTTAGGGGGCGCAGCTAATGAAAAACTGTTTTTT. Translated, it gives CASSLGGAANEKLFF.

CDR3 amino acids: CARPLYGANRTDTQYF. The CDR3 DNA is TGTGCCAGACCATTATACGGGGCTAACCGCACAGATACGCAGTATTTT. This rearrangement joins TRBV28 to TRBJ2-3, with D perhaps TRBD1 or TRBD2 (5 bases each). The ends were cut back, 9 bases at V and 1 base at J, with 20 bases in the middle. CDR1 is MDHEN and CDR2 is SYDVKM in the germline V gene. The CDR3 contains 16 residues. The full variable domain, in which reference TRBV28 and TRBJ2-3 provide the parts outside the CDR3, is DVKVTQSSRYLVKRTGEKVFLECVQDMDHENMFWYRQDPGLGLRLIYFSYDVKMKEKGDIPEGYSVSREKKERFSLILESASTNQTSMYLCARPLYGANRTDTQYFGPGTRLTVL.

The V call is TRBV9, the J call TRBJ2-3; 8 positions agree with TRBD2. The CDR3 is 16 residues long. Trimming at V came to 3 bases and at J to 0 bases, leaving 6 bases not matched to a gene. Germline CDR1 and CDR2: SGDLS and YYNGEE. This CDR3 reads CASSAFGGESTDTQYF. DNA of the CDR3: TGTGCCAGCAGCGCCTTCGGGGGGGAGAGCACAGATACGCAGTATTTT.

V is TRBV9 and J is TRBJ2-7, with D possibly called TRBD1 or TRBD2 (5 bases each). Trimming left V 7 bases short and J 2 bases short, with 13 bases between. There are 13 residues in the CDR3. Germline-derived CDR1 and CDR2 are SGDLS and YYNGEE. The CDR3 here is CASAPGPTYEQYF. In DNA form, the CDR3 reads TGTGCCAGCGCCCCGGGGCCTACCTACGAGCAGTACTTC.

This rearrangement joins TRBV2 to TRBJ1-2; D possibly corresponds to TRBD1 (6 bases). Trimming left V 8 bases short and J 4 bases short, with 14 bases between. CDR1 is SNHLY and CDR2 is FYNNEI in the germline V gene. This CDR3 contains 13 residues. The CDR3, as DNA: TGTGCCAGCGAGGGGGGACAAGGCTATGGCTACACCTTC. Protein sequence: CASEGGQGYGYTF.

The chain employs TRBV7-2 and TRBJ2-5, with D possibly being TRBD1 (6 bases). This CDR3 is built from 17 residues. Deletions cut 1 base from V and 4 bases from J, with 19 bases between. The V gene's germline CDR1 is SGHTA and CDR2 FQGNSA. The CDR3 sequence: CASSLESVREGGETQYF. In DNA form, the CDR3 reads TGTGCCAGCAGCTTAGAGTCGGTCAGGGAAGGGGGAGAGACCCAGTACTTC.

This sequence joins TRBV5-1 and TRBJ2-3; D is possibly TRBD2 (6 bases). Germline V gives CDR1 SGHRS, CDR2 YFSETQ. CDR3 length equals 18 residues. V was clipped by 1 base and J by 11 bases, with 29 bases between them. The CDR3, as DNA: TGCGCCAGCAGCTTGACCCCGGACCGGGACTCCGAGGGGAGAATGCAGTATTTT. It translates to CASSLTPDRDSEGRMQYF.

The CDR3 DNA sequence: TGCGCCAGCAGCTCGTCGGACAGGGGGCTTGAGGCCTACGAGCAGTACTTC. This sequence encodes CASSSSDRGLEAYEQYF. The chain couples TRBV5-1 to TRBJ2-7; 11 bases map to TRBD1. CDR3 size: 17 residues. With 3 bases clipped from V and 2 bases from J, the junction kept 10 bases outside the gene matches. From germline, CDR1 is SGHRS and CDR2 YFSETQ.

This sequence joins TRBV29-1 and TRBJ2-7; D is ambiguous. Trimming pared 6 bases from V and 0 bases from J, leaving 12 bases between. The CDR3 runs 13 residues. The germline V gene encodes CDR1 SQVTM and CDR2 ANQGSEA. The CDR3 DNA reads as TGCAGCGTGACACCGACGTCCTCCTACGAGCAGTACTTC. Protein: CSVTPTSSYEQYF.

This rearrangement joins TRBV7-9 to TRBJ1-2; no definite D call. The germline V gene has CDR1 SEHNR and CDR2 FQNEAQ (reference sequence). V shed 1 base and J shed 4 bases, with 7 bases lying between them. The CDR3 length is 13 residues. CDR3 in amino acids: CASSLGNAYGYTF. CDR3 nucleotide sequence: TGTGCCAGCAGCTTAGGGAACGCCTATGGCTACACCTTC. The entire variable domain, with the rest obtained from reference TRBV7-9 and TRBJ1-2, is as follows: DTGVSQNPRHKITKRGQNVTFRCDPISEHNRLYWYRQTLGQGPEFLTYFQNEAQLEKSRLLSDRFSAERPKGSFSTLEIQRTEQGDSAMYLCASSLGNAYGYTFGSGTRLTVV.

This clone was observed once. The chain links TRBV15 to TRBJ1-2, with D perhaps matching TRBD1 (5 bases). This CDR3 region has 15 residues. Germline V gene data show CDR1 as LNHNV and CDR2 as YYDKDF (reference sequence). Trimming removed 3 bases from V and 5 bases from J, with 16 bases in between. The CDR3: CATSSPGTDIYGYTF. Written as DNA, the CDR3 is TGTGCCACCAGCAGCCCAGGGACGGACATTTATGGCTACACCTTC.

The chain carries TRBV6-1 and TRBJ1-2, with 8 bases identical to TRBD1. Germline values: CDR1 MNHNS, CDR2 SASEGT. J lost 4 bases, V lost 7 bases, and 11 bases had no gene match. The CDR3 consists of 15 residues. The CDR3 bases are TGTGCCAGCACTGGACAGGGAAGACTATCCTATGGCTACACCTTC. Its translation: CASTGQGRLSYGYTF.

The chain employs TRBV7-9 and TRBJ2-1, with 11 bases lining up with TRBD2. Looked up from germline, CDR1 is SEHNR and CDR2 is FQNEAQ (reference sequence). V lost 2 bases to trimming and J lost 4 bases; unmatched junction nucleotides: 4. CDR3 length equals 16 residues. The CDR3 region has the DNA TGTGCCAGCAGCTTATCTCGGACTAGCGGGTACAATGAGCAGTTCTTC. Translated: CASSLSRTSGYNEQFF.

CDR3 in DNA: TGTGCCTGGAGTGTAGGGCGGGAGTCAGATACGCAGTATTTT. Translation gives CAWSVGRESDTQYF. The V call is TRBV30, the J call TRBJ2-3; 7 bases match TRBD2. The CDR3 length is 14 residues. Trimming at V came to 0 bases and at J to 4 bases, leaving 4 bases not matched to a gene. CDR1 is GTSNPN, CDR2 SVGIG, per germline (reference sequence). The whole variable domain, remainder taken from reference TRBV30 and TRBJ2-3, is SQTIHQWPATLVQPVGSPLSLECTVEGTSNPNLYWYRQAAGRGLQLLFYSVGIGQISSEVPQNLSASRPQDRQFILSSKKLLLSDSGFYLCAWSVGRESDTQYFGPGTRLTVL.

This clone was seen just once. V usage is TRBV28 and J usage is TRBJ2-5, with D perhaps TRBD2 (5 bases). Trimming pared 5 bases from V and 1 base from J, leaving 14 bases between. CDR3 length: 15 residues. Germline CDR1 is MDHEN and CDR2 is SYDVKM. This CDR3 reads CASSPIGESQETQYF. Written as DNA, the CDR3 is TGTGCCAGCAGTCCAATCGGGGAGTCCCAAGAGACCCAGTACTTC.

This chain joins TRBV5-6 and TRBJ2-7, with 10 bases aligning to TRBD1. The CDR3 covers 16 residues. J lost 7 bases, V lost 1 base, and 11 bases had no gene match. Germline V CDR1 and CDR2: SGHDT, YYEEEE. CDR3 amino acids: CASSLWDRGRSREQYF. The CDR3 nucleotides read TGTGCCAGCAGCTTGTGGGACAGGGGCAGATCGAGGGAGCAGTACTTC.